Sequencing of this T cell receptor (beta chain) was carried out in a study of blood T cell repertoires in COVID-19. V was pared by 5 bases and J by 1 base, with 11 bases of the junction left unmatched. The germline gives CDR1 LNHDA, CDR2 SQIVND (reference sequence). The CDR3 has 17 amino acids. Only in-frame clones appear in the TCRdb table, and some are missing; sequencing was by immunoSEQ multiplex PCR. Among 40,000 or so clones, approximately 86% were seen once, and the ten largest hold 4.5% to 6.5%. The sequencing sample was made of peripheral blood. The V gene is TRBV19, the J gene TRBJ1-5, with 7 bases fitting TRBD1. The clonotype comes from a middle-aged man with active COVID-19. The CDR3 sequence: CASSLTGALGSNQPQHF. The CDR3 DNA sequence: TGTGCCAGTAGTCTTACAGGGGCCCTGGGGAGCAATCAGCCCCAGCATTTT.